Each of the 21 T cell receptor delta chains below was sequenced from the same sample in a study of gamma delta lymphoproliferative disorders and STAT genes. The receptor sequences were amplified from genomic DNA of peripheral blood mononuclear cells. TCRdb reprocessed the multiplex PCR reads using CATT. Among 680 or so delta-chain clones listed, 2.5% to 3.5% were seen once. Source material: blood. These receptors all stem from a human donor with gamma-delta T-cell large granular lymphocyte leukemia.

This clone is medium-sized in the sample. V gene TRDV2 combines with J gene TRDJ1; TRDD3 matches 11 bases. Trimming cost V 0 bases and J 0 bases; bases outside gene matches: 8. Germline assignment: CDR1 GEAIGNYY and CDR2 EKD. CDR3 size: 18 residues. The CDR3 loop reads CACDTVLGDKRYTDKLIF. DNA for the CDR3: TGTGCCTGTGACACCGTACTGGGGGATAAGAGGTACACCGATAAACTCATCTTT.

By proportion, this clone is medium-sized (0.01 to 0.1%). This probably arose from a read error, given a far larger clone one base away. This specimen includes other DNA sequences encoding the same CDR3. This CDR3 is CACDTVGLGENGADKLIF. CDR3 sequence (DNA): TGTGCCTGTGACACCGTAGGGCTGGGGGAAAACGGGGCTGATAAACTCATCTTT. The rearrangement uses TRDV2 and TRDJ1; 8 bases map to TRDD3. From germline, CDR1 is GEAIGNYY and CDR2 EKD. CDR3 length equals 18 residues. With 0 bases clipped from V and 5 bases from J, the junction kept 16 bases outside the gene matches.

Only a few counts were recorded for this clone. The CDR3 loop is CASPYPTGGYRSSWDTRQMFF. CDR3 nucleotide sequence: TGTGCCTCCCCCTACCCAACTGGGGGATACAGGAGCTCCTGGGACACCCGACAGATGTTTTTC. The J gene call is TRDJ3, but no V gene call exists; TRDD3 is the table's D call and was not checked against the DNA. The CDR3 totals 21 residues.

This clone rates as medium-sized. For this DNA, TCRdb reports the protein of a much larger clone, which diverges at residue 4, most likely from a read error; the protein presented here is translated directly from the DNA. The chain uses TRDV2 and TRDJ3; D may be TRDD3 (6 bases). Germline V gene lookup returns CDR1 GEAIGNYY and CDR2 EKD. There are 20 residues in the CDR3. CDR3 loop: CACNTSGGHPLSWDTRQMFF. CDR3 nucleotide sequence: TGTGCCTGTAACACCTCCGGGGGACACCCTCTCTCCTGGGACACCCGACAGATGTTTTTC.

This clone has just a few counts. TCRdb pairs this DNA with a much larger clone's protein that differs at residue 18, likely a read error; the protein shown was translated from the DNA. No V gene was called, and the J gene is TRDJ1; TRDD3, the table's D call, lacks a check against the DNA. The CDR3 is 21 residues long. The DNA of the CDR3 is TGTGCCTGTGACTCAATACTGGGGGCCCTCCGGCGATCCCCGAACACCGATAACCTCATCTTT. Translating gives CACDSILGALRRSPNTDNLIF.

This clone was observed a handful of times. TCRdb pairs this DNA with a much larger clone's protein that differs at residue 5, likely a read error; the protein shown was translated from the DNA. The chain couples TRDV2 to TRDJ1; 11 nucleotides align to TRDD3. V shed 3 bases and J 4 bases; nucleotides not matched to a gene: 21. The CDR3 has 20 amino acids. In germline, CDR1 is GEAIGNYY, CDR2 EKD. In DNA, the CDR3 is TGTGCCTGTGACGCCGTCCACACGGGGCTGGGGGATACCAGAGGCGATAAACTCATCTTT. Amino acid sequence: CACDAVHTGLGDTRGDKLIF.

On this clone itself: One base away lies a much larger clone, so this may be a sequencing read error. The J gene is TRDJ1, the V gene TRDV2, with D maybe TRDD3 (6 bases). The CDR3 is 22 residues long. Germline V CDR1 and CDR2: GEAIGNYY, EKD. V shed 8 bases and J shed 0 bases, with 39 bases lying between them. In DNA form, the CDR3 reads TGTGCCTCCAATTACCTGCATGCCCGAGGGGGGACCCGGATCCCGAACACCGATAAACTCATCTTT. This codes for CASNYLHARGGTRIPNTDKLIF.

A remark on this clone: The TCRdb protein, from a much larger clone, departs from this DNA's translation at residue 13, likely by read error; the protein shown derives from the DNA. CDR3 sequence reads: CACDTSGGHPLSLDTRQMFF. CDR3 bases: TGTGCCTGTGACACCTCCGGGGGACACCCTCTCTCCTTGGACACCCGACAGATGTTTTTC. The V and J genes are TRDV2 and TRDJ3; tentatively, D is TRDD3 (6 bases). Germline assignment: CDR1 GEAIGNYY and CDR2 EKD. This CDR3 is 20 amino acids long.

About this clone: Its ends do not fully match the called genes, so a read error is possible. The chain is built from TRDV2 and TRDJ1, with TRDD3 identical over 9 bases. Germline V lookup: CDR1 GEAIGNYY, CDR2 EKD. The CDR3 has 19 amino acids. CDR3 loop: CARDTVGMGDRTSINKLIF. The CDR3 DNA reads as TGTGCCCGTGACACCGTCGGGATGGGGGATAGAACCTCCATCAATAAACTCATCTTT.

Note on this clone: This may be a read error: a much more frequent sequence differs by one nucleotide. Other nucleotide sequences in the sample specify the same CDR3. The J gene is TRDJ1, the V gene TRDV2; a possible D gene is TRDD3 (6 bases). This CDR3 comprises 22 residues. The germline V gene has CDR1 GEAIGNYY and CDR2 EKD. Trimming removed 8 bases from V and 2 bases from J, with 41 bases in between. CDR3 loop: CASNYLHARGGTRIPYTDKLIF. The CDR3 DNA sequence: TGTGCCTCCAATTACCTGCATGCCCGAGGGGGGACCCGGATCCCGTATACCGATAAACTCATCTTT.

This clone ranks as medium-sized. This chain joins TRDV2 and TRDJ3; D call uncertain. Germline lookup yields CDR1 GEAIGNYY and CDR2 EKD. CDR3 length: 19 amino acids. V was shortened by 4 bases and J by 0 bases, with 18 bases between the two germline ends. The CDR3 DNA reads as TGTGCCTGTGAGGGGTGTACTCCTCGGGGCTCCTGGGACACCCGACAGATGTTTTTC. Amino acid sequence: CACEGCTPRGSWDTRQMFF.

This clone appeared a few times. This may be a read error, as it is one base from a much larger clone. The sample carries other DNA sequences with the same CDR3. The genes are TRDV2 and TRDJ3, with D tentatively TRDD3 (6 bases). The germline CDR1 and CDR2 sequences are GEAIGNYY and EKD. The CDR3 extends over 20 amino acids. The CDR3 protein is CACDTSGGHPLSWDTRQMFF. The CDR3 nucleotides are TGTGCCTGTGACACCTCCGGGGGACACCCTCTCTCCTGGGACACCCGACAAATGTTCTTC.

This clone has just a few counts. TCRdb assigns this DNA the protein of a much larger clone, which departs from its translation at residue 7; this likely reflects a read error, and the protein shown comes from translating the DNA. The chain uses TRDV2 and TRDJ1; a weak D match, TRDD3 (5 bases). V dropped 3 bases and J dropped 0 bases, with 31 bases sitting between them. The CDR3 is 21 amino acids. Germline V CDR1 and CDR2: GEAIGNYY, EKD. CDR3 in DNA: TGTGCCTGTGACTCAATACAGGGGGCCCTCCGGCGATCCCCGAACACCGATAAACTCATCTTT. This encodes CACDSIQGALRRSPNTDKLIF.

By sample fraction, this clone is medium-sized. This DNA's translation and the protein TCRdb lists, from a much larger clone, do not match at residue 14, likely due to a read error; the protein shown is translated from the DNA. This specimen includes other DNA sequences encoding the same CDR3. This chain joins TRDV2 and TRDJ1; 8 nucleotides match TRDD3. The germline V gene encodes CDR1 GEAIGNYY and CDR2 EKD. After removal of 3 bases from V and 0 bases from J, the junction contained 23 bases not matched to a gene. This CDR3 is 21 amino acids long. The CDR3 DNA follows: TGTGCCTGTGACTCAATACTGGGGGCCCTCCGGCGATCCCTGAACACCGATAAACTCATCTTT. Its protein product is CACDSILGALRRSLNTDKLIF.

The rearrangement joins TRDV2 to TRDJ1, with 9 bases aligning to TRDD3. The CDR3 is 18 residues long. Germline CDR1 is GEAIGNYY and CDR2 is EKD. J lost 0 bases, V lost 3 bases, and 13 bases had no gene match. The CDR3 loop reads CACDPVLGETLYTDKLIF. The CDR3 bases are TGTGCCTGTGACCCCGTACTGGGGGAAACTCTTTACACCGATAAACTCATCTTT.

Notes on this clone: A far larger clone lies a single base away; this is likely a read error. The same CDR3 arises from other DNA sequences in this sample as well. The chain is built from TRDV2 and TRDJ1, with a possible D match to TRDD3 (6 bases). Germline V lookup: CDR1 GEAIGNYY, CDR2 EKD. The CDR3 runs to 17 residues. V was shortened by 1 base and J by 0 bases, with 17 bases between the two germline ends. CDR3 DNA: TGTGCCTGTGACACTCTTACAGGGGGACTGAACACCGATAAACTCATCTTT. Its protein is CACDTLTGGLNTDKLIF.

By share of the sample, this clone is medium-sized (0.01 to 0.1%). Translating this DNA gives a protein that differs at residue 10 from the TCRdb one, which belongs to a much larger clone; a read error is likely, and the protein shown is this translation. Other DNA sequences of this sample code for an identical CDR3. V is TRDV2 and J is TRDJ3; TRDD3 is a possible D gene (6 bases). Germline CDR1 is GEAIGNYY and CDR2 is EKD. This CDR3 is built from 20 residues. V lost 0 bases, J lost 0 bases, and 17 bases lay in between. CDR3 loop: CACDTSGGHSLSWDTRQMFF. The CDR3 DNA sequence: TGTGCCTGTGACACCTCCGGGGGACACTCTCTCTCCTGGGACACCCGACAGATGTTTTTC.

Relative to its sample, this clone is medium-sized. The same CDR3 is also encoded by other DNA sequences in this sample. The chain couples TRDV2 to TRDJ1; the match to TRDD3 covers 7 bases. Trimming took 3 bases from V and 0 from J; bases not matched to a gene: 6. Germline values: CDR1 GEAIGNYY, CDR2 EKD. CDR3 size: 15 residues. The CDR3 spells CACDFVGINTDKLIF. Here the CDR3 DNA reads TGTGCCTGTGACTTCGTGGGGATAAACACCGATAAACTCATCTTT.

This clone is medium-sized by share. TCRdb pairs this DNA with a much larger clone's protein that differs at residue 12, likely a read error; the protein shown was translated from the DNA. This CDR3 is CACDTSGGHPLFWDTRQMFF. In DNA, the CDR3 is TGTGCCTGTGACACCTCCGGGGGACACCCTCTCTTCTGGGACACCCGACAGATGTTTTTC. This chain connects TRDV2 to TRDJ3, with D perhaps TRDD3 (6 bases). The V end was cut by 0 bases, the J end by 3 bases, with 20 bases between. Germline V gene sequence: CDR1 GEAIGNYY, CDR2 EKD. The CDR3 is 20 amino acids.

This clone was observed a handful of times. This likely stems from a read error, as it lies one base from a far larger clone. This sample also contains other DNA sequences that code for the same CDR3. The chain is built from TRDV2 and TRDJ1, with 10 bases aligning to TRDD3. J was trimmed by 0 bases and V by 1 base; bases with no gene match: 7. This CDR3 comprises 17 residues. CDR1 and CDR2 (germline): GEAIGNYY, EKD. For the CDR3, the DNA is TGTGCCTGTGACACTCTTACTGGGGGATTGAACACCGATAAACTCATCTTT. Translation: CACDTLTGGLNTDKLIF.

This clone counts as medium-sized. One base separates it from a far larger clone, so it is likely a read error. The sample has other DNA sequences that encode this CDR3 too. The rearrangement uses TRDV2 and TRDJ1; the match to TRDD3 covers 8 bases. Germline V gene data show CDR1 as GEAIGNYY and CDR2 as EKD. Trimming removed 0 bases from V and 3 bases from J; junction bases left unmatched: 14. This CDR3 contains 18 residues. The CDR3 is CACDTVGLGENGADKLIF. The CDR3, as DNA: TGTGCCTGTGACACCGTAGGGCTGGGGGAGAACGGGGCCGATAAACTCATCTTT.